Detailed here is one T cell receptor (beta chain). Its antigen remains unidentified. PCR involved 60 Vbeta and 13 Jbeta primers. Only in-frame clones appear in the TCRdb table, and some are missing; sequencing was by immunoSEQ multiplex PCR. The sample lists some 190,000 clones; roughly 80% were seen once. This entry belongs to a study of cytomegalovirus exposure and HLA in healthy donors. About the study: A prior analysis found 117 million unique TCR beta sequences from 150 million to 200 million T cells.

V trimming: 1 base; J trimming: 2 bases; junction bases outside the gene matches: 0. The germline V gene encodes CDR1 LNHDA and CDR2 SQIVND (reference sequence). The CDR3 totals 14 residues. Study conclusions and caveats: Sequences of the TCR beta chain were said to predict the HLA-A and HLA-B alleles of most subjects accurately. Being productive about 87% or about 30% of the time was typical of most TCR beta V segments in an earlier analysis.

Sequenced: PBMCs. The chain is built from TRBV19 and TRBJ2-7; 9 bases are shared with TRBD2. The receptor was derived from a male donor in good health and CMV-seronegative. The CDR3 region is CASSIGLAAYEQYF. In DNA, the CDR3 is TGTGCCAGTAGTATAGGACTAGCGGCCTACGAGCAGTACTTC.